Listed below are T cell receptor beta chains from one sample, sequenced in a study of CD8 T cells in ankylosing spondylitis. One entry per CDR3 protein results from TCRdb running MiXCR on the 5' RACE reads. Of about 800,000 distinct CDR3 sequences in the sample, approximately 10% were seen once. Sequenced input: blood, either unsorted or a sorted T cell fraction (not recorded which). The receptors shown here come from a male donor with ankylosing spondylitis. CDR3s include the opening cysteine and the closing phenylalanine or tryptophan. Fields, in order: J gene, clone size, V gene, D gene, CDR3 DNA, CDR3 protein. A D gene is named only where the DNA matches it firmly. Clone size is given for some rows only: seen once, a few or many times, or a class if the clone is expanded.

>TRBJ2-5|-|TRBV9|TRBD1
TGTGCCAGCAGCGCCTACAGGGGAGAGACCCAGTACTTC
CASSAYRGETQYF
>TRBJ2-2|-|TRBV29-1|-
TGCAGCGTACAGGGATACACCGGGGAGCTGTTTTTT
CSVQGYTGELFF
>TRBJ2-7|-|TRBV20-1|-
TGCAGTGCTAATCAATTCGAGCAGTACTTC
CSANQFEQYF
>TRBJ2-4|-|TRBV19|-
TGTGCCAGTAGTATAGCCCCGTCGAACATTCAGTACTTC
CASSIAPSNIQYF
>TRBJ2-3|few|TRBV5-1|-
TGCGCCAGCAGCCCGGGAGAGAGCACAGATACGCAGTATTTT
CASSPGESTDTQYF
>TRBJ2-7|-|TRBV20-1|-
TGCAGTGCTAGATCCGGACTGTTTTACGAGCAGTACTTC
CSARSGLFYEQYF
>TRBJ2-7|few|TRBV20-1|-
TGCAGTGCCCAGAATCGCTACGAGCAGTACTTC
CSAQNRYEQYF
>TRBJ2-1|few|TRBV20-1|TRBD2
TGCAGTGCTAGATCGACTAGCAGGAATGAGCAGTTCTTC
CSARSTSRNEQFF
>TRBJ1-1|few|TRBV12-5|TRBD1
TGTGCTAGTGGTTTTACGGGACAGTCCAGAACTGAAGCTTTCTTT
CASGFTGQSRTEAFF
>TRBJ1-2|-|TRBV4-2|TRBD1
TGTGCCAGCAGCCAAGATACGGTCAGGGGGCGTTCTAACTATGGCTACACCTTC
CASSQDTVRGRSNYGYTF
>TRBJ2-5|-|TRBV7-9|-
TGTGCCAGCAGCTTAGCGGGCAGGGCTAAGAAGACCCAGTACTTC
CASSLAGRAKKTQYF
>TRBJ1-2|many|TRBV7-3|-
TGTGCCAGCAGCCTCCGGAGGGGGGTGAGGCTACCCACCTTC
CASSLRRGVRLPTF
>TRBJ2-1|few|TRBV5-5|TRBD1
TGTGCCAGCAGCACTCGACAGGGTTCCTACAATGAGCAGTTCTTC
CASSTRQGSYNEQFF
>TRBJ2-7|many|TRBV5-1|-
TGCGCCAGCAGCTTGACAGGGCTGGGATACGAGCAGTACTTC
CASSLTGLGYEQYF
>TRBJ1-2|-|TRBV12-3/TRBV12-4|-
TGTGCCAGCAGCATACTCGAGAACTATGGCTACACCTTC
CASSILENYGYTF
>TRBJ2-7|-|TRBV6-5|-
TGTGCCAGCAGTTACTCGGGGACCCCGGACGAGCAGTACTTC
CASSYSGTPDEQYF
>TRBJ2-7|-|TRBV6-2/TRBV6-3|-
TGTGCCAGCAGTCGTCCGGGACATCGCTCCTACGAGCAGTACTTC
CASSRPGHRSYEQYF
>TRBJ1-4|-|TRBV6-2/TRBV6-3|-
TGTGCCAGCAGTTACTCGATCCGCAAGGAGAGTGAAAAACTGTTTTTT
CASSYSIRKESEKLFF
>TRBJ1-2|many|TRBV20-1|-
TGCAGGGGGACCCAGGGTCTAAACTATGGCTACACCTTC
CRGTQGLNYGYTF
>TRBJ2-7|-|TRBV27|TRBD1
TGTGCCAGCAGTTTCAGGAGACAGGGGGTCTACGAGCAGTACTTC
CASSFRRQGVYEQYF
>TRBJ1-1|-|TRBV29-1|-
TGCAGCGTTGACAGGGGCAGGGAAACTGAAGCTTTCTTT
CSVDRGRETEAFF
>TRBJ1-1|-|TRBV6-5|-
TGTGCCAGCAGTTACGGGTCCGTTTTGGCCACTGAAGCTTTCTTT
CASSYGSVLATEAFF
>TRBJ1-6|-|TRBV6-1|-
TGTGCCAGCAGCCGCACAGTCCAATCACCCCTCCACTTT
CASSRTVQSPLHF